Listed below are T cell receptor beta chains from one sample, sequenced in a study of PD-1 blockade in mismatch repair-deficient tumors. The data were produced by immunoSEQ multiplex PCR, yet TCRdb's version contains in-frame clones alone and is incomplete. The data contain over 100,000 clones, roughly 80% of them singletons. This material consisted of peripheral blood, taken 60 weeks after starting pembrolizumab. The receptors originated from an adult with mismatch repair-deficient cancer. Both conserved end residues are part of each CDR3. Each record gives: D gene, J gene, clone size, V gene, CDR3 protein, CDR3 DNA. The D gene is left open where the match is weak. Expanded clones are given a class, and other clones once, few, many or no size at all.

NA	TRBJ2-5	NA	TRBV6-5	CASSPRGFRETQYF	TGTGCCAGCAGTCCCCGGGGATTTCGAGAGACCCAGTACTTC
NA	TRBJ1-2	NA	TRBV9	CASSWGSGSNYGYTF	TGTGCCAGCAGCTGGGGATCAGGGAGTAACTATGGCTACACCTTC
NA	TRBJ1-1	NA	TRBV5-8	CASSLGTNTEAFF	TGTGCCAGCAGCTTGGGGACGAACACTGAAGCTTTCTTT
NA	TRBJ2-5	NA	TRBV5-4	CASSLALRGRETQYF	TGTGCCAGCAGCTTGGCCCTCAGGGGGAGGGAGACCCAGTACTTC
TRBD2	TRBJ2-1	NA	TRBV29-1	CSVEWGLALLQRSYNEQFF	TGCAGCGTGGAATGGGGACTAGCTTTATTACAACGCTCCTACAATGAGCAGTTCTTC
NA	TRBJ1-1	NA	TRBV20-1	CSGRKNTEAFF	TGCAGTGGACGAAAAAACACTGAAGCTTTCTTT
TRBD2	TRBJ2-5	NA	TRBV7-9	CASSPGGREPRAQYF	TGTGCCAGCAGCCCTGGGGGGAGGGAGCCGAGGGCCCAGTACTTC
NA	TRBJ2-7	NA	TRBV4-1	CASSPEDGGGLFYEQYF	TGCGCCAGCAGCCCCGAGGACGGCGGAGGGCTATTCTACGAGCAGTACTTC
NA	TRBJ1-4	NA	TRBV29-1	CSVVQSTNEKLFF	TGCAGCGTTGTCCAGTCAACTAATGAAAAACTGTTTTTT
TRBD1	TRBJ1-2	NA	TRBV19	CASSRGTGVYGYTF	TGTGCCAGTAGTAGGGGGACAGGGGTATATGGCTACACCTTC
TRBD2	TRBJ2-1	NA	TRBV27	CASSPAEAGYNEQFF	TGTGCCAGCAGTCCCGCCGAAGCGGGGTACAATGAGCAGTTCTTC
TRBD1	TRBJ1-1	NA	TRBV11-1	CASSRTGVNTEAFF	TGTGCCAGCAGCCGGACAGGAGTGAACACTGAAGCTTTCTTT
NA	TRBJ1-1	NA	TRBV30	CAFVKVNTEAFF	TGTGCCTTCGTAAAGGTGAACACTGAAGCTTTCTTT
TRBD1	TRBJ2-1	NA	TRBV7-9	CASSPLRTGVRNEQFF	TGTGCCAGCAGCCCTTTGAGGACAGGGGTTAGGAATGAGCAGTTCTTC
NA	TRBJ1-2	NA	TRBV5-4	CASSFFSRDNYGYTF	TGTGCCAGCAGCTTTTTCTCTCGGGATAACTATGGCTACACCTTC
NA	TRBJ2-2	NA	TRBV7-3	CASSQKNTGELFF	TGTGCCAGCAGCCAAAAAAACACCGGGGAGCTGTTTTTT
TRBD1	TRBJ1-1	NA	TRBV18	CASSAGGAGTEAFF	TGTGCCAGCTCAGCAGGGGGCGCGGGCACTGAAGCTTTCTTT
TRBD2	TRBJ2-3	few	TRBV12-5	CASGLGTGGRAEADTQYF	TGTGCTAGTGGTTTGGGTACCGGCGGGAGGGCCGAGGCAGATACGCAGTATTTT
NA	TRBJ2-7	once	TRBV27	CASRAGSYEQYF	TGTGCCAGCAGGGCAGGTTCCTACGAGCAGTACTTC
NA	TRBJ2-2	NA	TRBV5-1	CASSLQGLLAGELFF	TGCGCCAGCAGCTTACAGGGTTTATTGGCCGGGGAGCTGTTTTTT
NA	TRBJ1-1	NA	TRBV9	CASSLPVGNTEAFF	TGTGCCAGCAGCCTTCCGGTAGGGAACACTGAAGCTTTCTTT